The 21 T cell receptor beta chains given below trace back to one sample, sequenced in a study of regulatory T cells in long-lasting Graves disease. Time point specified: newly diagnosed GD, antithyroid drugs for less than 3 months. From PBMCs, RNA was extracted and then used to make the TCR library. Building of the TCR beta libraries involved iRepertoire HTBI primers and Arm-PCR of CDR3 regions. TCRdb analysed the multiplex PCR reads with MiXCR anew, one entry per CDR3 protein. This sample carries hundreds of thousands of distinct CDR3 sequences, roughly 15% of them seen once, and the ten largest clones take around a sixth. The sample was also reused in another study, on T cells in Graves' hyperthyroidism and ophthalmopathy.

Material: peripheral blood mononuclear cells (PBMCs), obtained at new diagnosis, from a patient treated with antithyroid drugs. These receptors came from a woman in her thirties with Graves disease.

At least ten counts were recorded for this clonotype. This chain links TRBV27 with TRBJ2-5; D is undetermined. The germline gives CDR1 MNHEY, CDR2 SMNVEV (reference sequence). This CDR3 contains 11 residues. Trimming pared 4 bases from V and 6 bases from J, leaving 6 bases between. In nucleotides, the CDR3 is TGTGCCAGCAGTTCCAGCCAGACCCAGTACTTC. Its protein product is CASSSSQTQYF.

The rearrangement uses TRBV30 and TRBJ1-2; D gene uncertain. This CDR3 contains 13 residues. Germline V gene lookup returns CDR1 GTSNPN and CDR2 SVGIG (reference sequence). V was cut by 4 bases and J by 5 bases, with 14 bases left in between. As DNA, the CDR3 is TGTGCCTGGAACGGCGGATTACGATATGGCTACACCTTC. Its translation is CAWNGGLRYGYTF.

This clonotype appeared many times. The chain carries TRBV10-3 and TRBJ1-4; no clear D gene. This CDR3 has 13 residues. V gave up 4 bases and J gave up 0 bases, with 3 bases separating them. Germline CDR1 ENHRY, CDR2 SYGVKD. The CDR3 sequence is CAISASTNEKLFF. CDR3 DNA sequence: TGTGCCATCAGTGCATCAACTAATGAAAAACTGTTTTTT.

The chain has TRBV27 and TRBJ1-2, with 7 bases lining up with TRBD1. CDR1 is MNHEY, CDR2 SMNVEV, per germline (reference sequence). Losses at the gene ends were 8 bases for V and 4 bases for J; bases not matched to a gene: 25. The CDR3 covers 19 residues. The CDR3 sequence is CASRIGAEGATIHFYGYTF. CDR3 in DNA: TGTGCCAGCCGTATAGGGGCGGAGGGGGCCACCATTCATTTCTATGGCTACACCTTC.

This clonotype has only a few counts. In DNA, the CDR3 is TGTGCCAGCAGTCTACAGTCGGGGAACACTGAAGCTTTCTTT. Translating gives CASSLQSGNTEAFF. The rearrangement joins TRBV7-9 to TRBJ1-1, with D hard to call. V was trimmed by 6 bases and J by 1 base, leaving 12 bases between them. Germline V gene data show CDR1 as SEHNR and CDR2 as FQNEAQ (reference sequence). This CDR3 contains 14 residues. Full variable domain (outside the CDR3, taken from reference TRBV7-9 and TRBJ1-1): DTGVSQNPRHKITKRGQNVTFRCDPISEHNRLYWYRQTLGQGPEFLTYFQNEAQLEKSRLLSDRFSAERPKGSFSTLEIQRTEQGDSAMYLCASSLQSGNTEAFFGQGTRLTVV.

This clonotype has a count of ten or more. V usage is TRBV5-1 and J usage is TRBJ2-1, with D tentatively TRBD1 (5 bases). Germline V gives CDR1 SGHRS, CDR2 YFSETQ. The CDR3 totals 12 residues. V gave up 7 bases and J gave up 7 bases, with 12 bases separating them. CDR3 loop: CASRQGNNEQFF. CDR3 in DNA: TGCGCCAGCCGCCAGGGTAATAATGAGCAGTTCTTC.

Worth noting for this clonotype: The junction departs from germline at one end; a sequencing error may be responsible. This chain connects TRBV20-1 to TRBJ1-2; tentatively, D is TRBD1 (6 bases). The CDR3 has 15 residues. Germline lookup yields CDR1 DFQATT and CDR2 SNEGSKA (reference sequence). The CDR3 loop reads CSAREGARGNYGHTF. CDR3 in DNA: TGCAGTGCTAGAGAGGGGGCTAGGGGTAACTATGGCCACACCTTC.

The chain uses TRBV5-1 and TRBJ2-2; no firm D call. Trimming cost V 0 bases and J 6 bases, with 21 bases left between them. CDR1 and CDR2 from the germline V gene are SGHRS and YFSETQ. The CDR3 has 18 amino acids. The CDR3: CASSLAPSSSPLAGELFF. CDR3 nucleotides: TGCGCCAGCAGCTTGGCTCCTTCTTCTAGTCCCCTGGCCGGGGAGCTGTTTTTT.

This clonotype was recorded many times. Relative to the germline gene, one junction end is altered; a read error may explain this. V is TRBV6-5 and J is TRBJ1-2; the D gene is possibly TRBD1 (5 bases). CDR3 size: 16 residues. Germline-derived CDR1 and CDR2 are MNHEY and SVGAGI. The CDR3 sequence is CASSYQRGFSNYGYTF. Here the CDR3 DNA reads TGTGCCAGCAGTTACCAGCGGGGGTTCTCTAACTACGGCTACACCTTC.

There are a few counts of this clonotype. The chain has TRBV5-1 and TRBJ1-3; tentatively, D is TRBD1 (5 bases). V lost 3 bases and J lost 0, with 19 bases in between. Per the germline V gene, CDR1 is SGHRS and CDR2 is YFSETQ. The CDR3 covers 18 residues. CDR3 in DNA: TGCGCCAGCAGCTCGGGGGGAGTACAGAGAAGCTCTGGAAACACCATATATTTT. The encoded protein is CASSSGGVQRSSGNTIYF.

This clonotype was observed at least ten times. CDR3 sequence: CASNRQPSESEAFF. In nucleotides, the CDR3 is TGCGCCAGCAATCGCCAGCCCTCGGAATCTGAAGCTTTCTTT. This chain links TRBV5-1 with TRBJ1-1; D is unresolved. Trimming took 6 bases from V and 6 from J, leaving 18 bases between them. Looked up from germline, CDR1 is SGHRS and CDR2 is YFSETQ. CDR3 length: 14 residues.

At least ten counts were recorded for this clonotype. The genes are TRBV6-5 and TRBJ1-2; D not certain. The CDR3 length is 15 residues. CDR1 is MNHEY, CDR2 SVGAGI, per germline. V was clipped by 0 bases and J by 1 base, with 9 bases between them. The CDR3 here is CASSYSTAGNYGYTF. The CDR3 DNA sequence: TGTGCCAGCAGTTACTCGACGGCCGGTAACTATGGCTACACCTTC.

This clonotype appeared once. The chain uses TRBV27 and TRBJ2-7, with D unresolved. Trimming cost V 10 bases and J 0 bases, with 13 bases left between them. Germline CDR1 reads MNHEY; CDR2 reads SMNVEV (reference sequence). The CDR3 has 13 residues. The CDR3 is CANQPLSSYEQYF. CDR3 nucleotide sequence: TGTGCCAACCAACCATTGAGCTCCTACGAGCAGTACTTC.

This clonotype was observed many times. V is TRBV20-1 and J is TRBJ2-3; 13 bases fit TRBD2. The CDR3 length is 15 residues. The V gene end was trimmed by 6 bases and the J gene end by 0 bases; junction bases not matched to a gene: 3. Germline-derived CDR1 and CDR2 are DFQATT and SNEGSKA (reference sequence). DNA of the CDR3: TGCAGTGCCCAGGGACTAGCGGGGAGCACAGATACGCAGTATTTT. As protein: CSAQGLAGSTDTQYF.

The rearrangement links TRBV12-3 or TRBV12-4 to TRBJ1-5; D gene uncertain. The CDR3 runs to 16 residues. Trimming took off 6 bases at V and 1 base at J, with 16 bases between the two ends. The CDR3 protein is CASSHSRGSSNQPQHF. CDR3 in DNA: TGTGCCAGCAGCCACTCGAGAGGGTCGAGCAATCAGCCCCAGCATTTT.

This clonotype was picked up a small number of times. This chain joins TRBV7-9 and TRBJ2-1, with 11 positions matching TRBD2. Germline V lookup: CDR1 SEHNR, CDR2 FQNEAQ (reference sequence). The CDR3 length is 16 residues. J lost 7 bases, V lost 4 bases, and 9 bases had no gene match. CDR3 amino acids: CASSSGFSGRENEQFF. DNA for the CDR3: TGTGCCAGCAGCTCCGGTTTTAGCGGGAGGGAGAATGAGCAGTTCTTC.

The V gene is TRBV27, the J gene TRBJ1-3, with D possibly TRBD1 on 5 matching bases. Per germline, CDR1 MNHEY and CDR2 SMNVEV (reference sequence). The germline V and J ends were trimmed by 3 bases and 7 bases, with 13 bases remaining between them. The CDR3 is made up of 14 amino acids. The CDR3, as DNA: TGTGCCAGCAGTTTGACTTGGGGGGGGAACACCATATATTTT. Protein sequence: CASSLTWGGNTIYF.

Only one count was recorded for this clonotype. V usage is TRBV27 and J usage is TRBJ1-6; D unclear. This CDR3 contains 19 residues. Germline V gene sequence: CDR1 MNHEY, CDR2 SMNVEV (reference sequence). The germline V and J ends were trimmed by 3 bases and 7 bases, with 25 bases remaining between them. CDR3 in DNA: TGTGCCAGCAGTTTTTCAGGACTCCATCGATCTGGCCTAAATTCACCCCTCCACTTT. Translation gives CASSFSGLHRSGLNSPLHF.

This clonotype was found many times. This sequence joins TRBV12-3 or TRBV12-4 and TRBJ1-2; the match to TRBD1 covers 9 bases. Trimming took 7 bases from V and 4 from J; bases not matched to a gene: 7. The CDR3 has 14 amino acids. The DNA of the CDR3 is TGTGCCAGCACCGGACAGGGGCAGGGCTATGGCTACACCTTC. This gives the protein CASTGQGQGYGYTF.

CDR3 loop: CASSQAAGGRNTQYF. The CDR3 nucleotides read TGTGCCAGCAGCCAAGCTGCGGGAGGGCGGAATACGCAGTATTTT. The rearrangement joins TRBV3-1 to TRBJ2-3; TRBD2 matches at 9 bases. This CDR3 has 15 residues. Trimming at V came to 1 base and at J to 7 bases, leaving 6 bases not matched to a gene. Germline V gene data show CDR1 as LGHDT and CDR2 as YNNKEL (reference sequence).

This clonotype was counted at least ten times. The chain joins TRBV28 to TRBJ2-7, with D possibly TRBD2 on 5 matching bases. The V gene lost 6 bases and the J gene lost 0 bases, with 12 bases spanning the gap. This CDR3 contains 14 residues. Germline values: CDR1 MDHEN, CDR2 SYDVKM. The CDR3 sequence: CASRRVGSSYEQYF. The CDR3 DNA is TGTGCCAGCAGGCGGGTAGGGAGCTCCTACGAGCAGTACTTC.